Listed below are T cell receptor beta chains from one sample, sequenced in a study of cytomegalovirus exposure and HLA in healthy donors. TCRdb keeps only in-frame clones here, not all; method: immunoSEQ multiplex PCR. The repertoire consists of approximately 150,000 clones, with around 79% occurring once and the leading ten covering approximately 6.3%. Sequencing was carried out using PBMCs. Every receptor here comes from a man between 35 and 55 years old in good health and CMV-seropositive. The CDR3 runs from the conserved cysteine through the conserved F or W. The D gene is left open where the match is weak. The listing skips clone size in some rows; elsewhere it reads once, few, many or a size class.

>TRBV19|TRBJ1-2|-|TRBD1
CASSIDRMGQGLYGYTF
TGTGCCAGTAGTATAGATCGCATGGGACAGGGTCTCTATGGCTACACCTTC
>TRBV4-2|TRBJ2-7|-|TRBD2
CASSQGETSGYEQYF
TGTGCCAGCAGCCAGGGCGAGACTAGCGGTTACGAGCAGTACTTC
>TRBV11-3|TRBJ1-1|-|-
CASSSRTEAFF
TGTGCCAGCAGCTCCCGCACTGAAGCTTTCTTT
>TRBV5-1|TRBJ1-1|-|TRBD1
CASSLESGGYTEAFF
TGCGCCAGCAGCTTGGAATCAGGGGGGTACACTGAAGCTTTCTTT
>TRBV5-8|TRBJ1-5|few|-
CASSSERAQHF
TGTGCCAGCAGCTCCGAGAGGGCCCAGCATTTT
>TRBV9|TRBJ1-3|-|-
CASSVGAHREPGNTIYF
TGTGCCAGCAGCGTAGGGGCACACAGGGAGCCTGGAAACACCATATATTTT
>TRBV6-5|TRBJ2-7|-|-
CASSPAEGYLPEQYF
TGTGCCAGCAGTCCCGCAGAGGGTTACTTACCCGAGCAGTACTTC
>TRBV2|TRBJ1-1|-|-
CARSSAEAFF
TGTGCCAGAAGCTCTGCTGAAGCTTTCTTT
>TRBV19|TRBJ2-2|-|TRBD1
CATQGQYTGELFF
TGTGCCACCCAGGGACAGTACACCGGGGAGCTGTTTTTT
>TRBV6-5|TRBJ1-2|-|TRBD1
CASSPRGLVGYTF
TGTGCCAGCAGCCCCAGGGGGCTGGTGGGCTACACCTTC
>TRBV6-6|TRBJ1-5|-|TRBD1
CASSPDRRYSNQPQHF
TGTGCCAGCAGCCCGGACAGGAGATATAGCAATCAGCCCCAGCATTTT
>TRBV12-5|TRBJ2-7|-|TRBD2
CASGFSSGSVEQYF
TGTGCTAGTGGTTTCAGTAGCGGGAGTGTCGAGCAGTACTTC